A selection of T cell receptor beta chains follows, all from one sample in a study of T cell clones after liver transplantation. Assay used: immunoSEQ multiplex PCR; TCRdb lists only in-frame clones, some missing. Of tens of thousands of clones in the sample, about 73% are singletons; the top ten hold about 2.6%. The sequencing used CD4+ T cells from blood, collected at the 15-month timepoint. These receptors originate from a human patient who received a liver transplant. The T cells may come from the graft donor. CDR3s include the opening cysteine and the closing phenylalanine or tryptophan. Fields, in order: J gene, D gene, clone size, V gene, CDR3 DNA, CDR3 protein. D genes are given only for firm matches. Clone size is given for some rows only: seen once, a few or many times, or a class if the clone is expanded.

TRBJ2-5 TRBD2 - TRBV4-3 TGCGCCAGCAGCCAAGACCAGCGGGGGGTAGAGACCCAGTACTTC CASSQDQRGVETQYF
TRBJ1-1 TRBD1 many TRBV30 TGTGCCTCCAAACAAACAGGGGAACAAGCTTTCTTT CASKQTGEQAFF
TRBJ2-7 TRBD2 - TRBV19 TGTGCCAGTAGTAACTTAGCGGGGGGCCTCTACGAGCAGTACTTC CASSNLAGGLYEQYF
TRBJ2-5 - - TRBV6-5 TGTGCCAGCAGTTATCAGACACCGTACCAAGAGACCCAGTACTTC CASSYQTPYQETQYF
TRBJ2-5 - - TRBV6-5 TGTGCCAGCAGTTACTCGAGAGGTTTCTCTGGGGAGACCCAGTACTTC CASSYSRGFSGETQYF
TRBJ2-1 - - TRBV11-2 TGTGCCAGCAGCCCAACTAGGAGCTCCTACAATGAGCAGTTCTTC CASSPTRSSYNEQFF
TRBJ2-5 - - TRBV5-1 TGCGCCAGCAGCTTTTCCCCCCAAGAGACCCAGTACTTC CASSFSPQETQYF
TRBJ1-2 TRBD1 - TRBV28 TGTGCCAGCAGCACTGGGACAGGCCGAGGCTACACCTTC CASSTGTGRGYTF
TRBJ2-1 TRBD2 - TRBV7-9 TGTGCCAGCAGCTTAGCGCCAGCGGGGGGGCGGGAGCAGTTCTTC CASSLAPAGGREQFF
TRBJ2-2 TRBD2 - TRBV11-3 TGTGCCAGCAGCCCGGGACTAGCGGGAGAGACCGGGGAGCTGTTTTTT CASSPGLAGETGELFF
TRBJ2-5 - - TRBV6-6 TGTGCCAGCAGTTACGGTCAAAATACGGAGACCCAGTACTTC CASSYGQNTETQYF
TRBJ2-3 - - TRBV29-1 TGCAGCGTTGAAGGAGGGGGTACAGATACGCAGTATTTT CSVEGGGTDTQYF
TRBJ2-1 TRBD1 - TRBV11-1 TGTGCCAGGGCGACGACAGGGGGCGCAGGAAGCTCCTACAATGAGCAGTTCTTC CARATTGGAGSSYNEQFF
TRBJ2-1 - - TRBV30 TGTGCCTCTCCGGGGCCGGCCGCCTACAATGAGCAGTTCTTC CASPGPAAYNEQFF
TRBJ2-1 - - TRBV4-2 TGTGCCAGCAGCTCCCGGGCCTCAGACGTCTACAATGAGCAGTTCTTC CASSSRASDVYNEQFF
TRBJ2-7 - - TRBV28 TGTGCCAGCAGACTTGGGGACGGAACCCGACCACAGTACTTC CASRLGDGTRPQYF
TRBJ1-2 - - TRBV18 TGTGCCAGCTCACCAGATCGGCAGGCTGGCTACACCTTC CASSPDRQAGYTF
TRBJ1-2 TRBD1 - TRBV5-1 TGCGCCAGCAGCTTGGATGGCAGACCAGGGGGTTCCTATGGCTACACCTTC CASSLDGRPGGSYGYTF
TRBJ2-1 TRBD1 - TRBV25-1 TGTGCCAGCCAACAGGGGAGCTCCTACAATGAGCAGTTCTTC CASQQGSSYNEQFF
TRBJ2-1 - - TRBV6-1 TGTGCCAGCAGTTGTTGGCCGTTCTTC CASSCWPFF
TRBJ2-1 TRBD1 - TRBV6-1 TGTGCCAGCAGCGAATACGGACAGGGGCCCTACAATGAGCAGTTCTTC CASSEYGQGPYNEQFF
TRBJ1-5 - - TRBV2 TGTGCCAGTCGACGGGGCGAAGGCAATCAGCCCCAGCATTTT CASRRGEGNQPQHF
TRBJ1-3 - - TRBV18 TGTGCCAGCTCTCGAACAGGGCTCTCTGGAAACACCATATATTTT CASSRTGLSGNTIYF
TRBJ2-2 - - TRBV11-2 TGTGCCAGCAGCTTGGTCCGGGGCGGGGAGCTGTTTTTT CASSLVRGGELFF
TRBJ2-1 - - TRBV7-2 TGTGCCAGCAGCTTATATGCGTCGGACAATGAGCAGTTCTTC CASSLYASDNEQFF
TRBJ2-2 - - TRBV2 TGTGCCAGCAATCAGGATCACCCGAACACCGGGGAGCTGTTTTTT CASNQDHPNTGELFF
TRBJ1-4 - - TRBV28 TGTGCCAGCAGTCATCCGGACTTTAATGAAAAACTGTTTTTT CASSHPDFNEKLFF
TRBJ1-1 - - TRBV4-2 TGTGCCAGCAGCCATACACCAGGGAGTAACACTGAAGCTTTCTTT CASSHTPGSNTEAFF
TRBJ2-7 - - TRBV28 TGTGCCAGCAGCTCTCAGGGTTTTGGGTTCTACGAGCAGTACTTC CASSSQGFGFYEQYF
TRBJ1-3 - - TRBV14 TGTGCCAGCAGCCCCCGTTTGGCTGGAAACACCATATATTTT CASSPRLAGNTIYF
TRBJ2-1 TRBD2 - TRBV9 TGTGCCAGCAGCGTAGGGCTAGCGGGACTAAACAATGAGCAGTTCTTC CASSVGLAGLNNEQFF
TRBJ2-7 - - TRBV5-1 TGCGCCAGCAGTTTCCTGACTAGTGACGAGCAGTACTTC CASSFLTSDEQYF
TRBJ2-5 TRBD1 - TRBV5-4 TGTGCCAGCAGCTTACAGGGGGAGGAGACCCAGTACTTC CASSLQGEETQYF
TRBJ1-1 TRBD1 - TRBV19 TGTGCCAGTAGTCCACGACAGGGAATGGGGAGCACTGAAGCTTTCTTT CASSPRQGMGSTEAFF
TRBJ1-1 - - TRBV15 TGTGCCACCAGCAGAGACGTGGGACGGGGGAGCACTGAAGCTTTCTTT CATSRDVGRGSTEAFF
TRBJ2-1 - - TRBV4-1 TGCGCCAGCAGCCAAGTTGATATGGGACTGCCCTCCTACAATGAGCAGTTCTTC CASSQVDMGLPSYNEQFF
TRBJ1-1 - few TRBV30 TGTGCCTGGAGGAGCGGCCAGGCGAACACTGAAGCTTTCTTT CAWRSGQANTEAFF
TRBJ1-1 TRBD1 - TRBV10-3 TGTGCCATCAGGAAGGACAGGGGAATGAACACTGAAGCTTTCTTT CAIRKDRGMNTEAFF
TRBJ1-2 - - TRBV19 TGTGCCAGTAGTACACCTCCACGGACAGATGGCTATGGCTACACCTTC CASSTPPRTDGYGYTF
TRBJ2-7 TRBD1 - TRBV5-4 TGTGCCAGCGGAAACCCGGGACAGGGGACCTACGAGCAGTACTTC CASGNPGQGTYEQYF
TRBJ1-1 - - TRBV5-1 TGCGCCAGCAGCCCAGGGTCCGTGAACACTGAAGCTTTCTTT CASSPGSVNTEAFF
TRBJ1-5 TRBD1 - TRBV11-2 TGTGCCAGCAGCTTGGGGACAGGGGGCGGCAATCAGCCCCAGCATTTT CASSLGTGGGNQPQHF
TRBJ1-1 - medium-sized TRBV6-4 TGTGCCAGCAGTGACAGTAGTATCGGTACTGAAGCTTTCTTT CASSDSSIGTEAFF
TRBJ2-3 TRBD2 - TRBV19 TGTGCCAGTAGTCCCGGGACTAGAAGCACAGATACGCAGTATTTT CASSPGTRSTDTQYF
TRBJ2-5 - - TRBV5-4 TGTGCCAGCAGCTTGGGTAGGGGGGCGTTTGAGGAGACCCAGTACTTC CASSLGRGAFEETQYF
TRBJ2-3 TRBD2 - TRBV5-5 TGTGCCAGCAGCTCGCGGCGGGAGTACGCAGATACGCAGTATTTT CASSSRREYADTQYF
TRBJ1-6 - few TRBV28 TGTGCCAGCAGTGGGGGAGACGAGGGTAATTCACCCCTCCACTTT CASSGGDEGNSPLHF
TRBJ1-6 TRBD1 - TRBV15 TGTGCCACCAGCGGAACGGACAGGATTAATTCACCCCTCCACTTT CATSGTDRINSPLHF
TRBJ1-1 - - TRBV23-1 TGCGCCAGCAGTCAATCTTCTACGAGGAGGGGCACTGAAGCTTTCTTT CASSQSSTRRGTEAFF
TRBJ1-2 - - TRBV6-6 TGTGCCAGCAGTCGCGGAACGACAGGAAACTATGGCTACACCTTC CASSRGTTGNYGYTF
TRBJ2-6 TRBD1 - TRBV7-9 TGTGCCAGCAGCTCCCCGGGACAGGTGTTCTCTGGGGCCAACGTCCTGACTTTC CASSSPGQVFSGANVLTF
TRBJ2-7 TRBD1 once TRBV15 TGTGCCACCAGCAGAGATCCGCAGGGGGCCCGCTACGAGCAGTACTTC CATSRDPQGARYEQYF
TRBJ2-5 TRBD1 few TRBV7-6 TGTGCCAGCAGCTTACGGGACAGCGAATACCAAGAGACCCAGTACTTC CASSLRDSEYQETQYF
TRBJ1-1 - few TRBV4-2 TGTGCCAGCAGCCCCGGGAGGGACACTGAAGCTTTCTTT CASSPGRDTEAFF
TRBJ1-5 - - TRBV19 TGTGCCAGTGGGAGCCAGGGAAATCAGCCCCAGCATTTT CASGSQGNQPQHF
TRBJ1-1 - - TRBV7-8 TGTGCCAGCAGCTTTGGGGGATGGGACACTGAAGCTTTCTTT CASSFGGWDTEAFF